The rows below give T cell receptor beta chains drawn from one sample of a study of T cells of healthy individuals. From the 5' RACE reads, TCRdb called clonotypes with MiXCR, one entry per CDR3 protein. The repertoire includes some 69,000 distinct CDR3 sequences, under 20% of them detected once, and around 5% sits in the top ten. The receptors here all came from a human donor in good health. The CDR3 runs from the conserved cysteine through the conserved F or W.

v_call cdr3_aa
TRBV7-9 CASSLVENEQFF
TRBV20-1 CSARDAVYGYTF
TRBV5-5 CASSLTRFWYF
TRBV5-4 CASSKGTKETQYF
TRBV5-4 CASSSPGLAAGELFF
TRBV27 CASSPTGTGVEQYF
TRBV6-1 CASSEGTGRDEQFF
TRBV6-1 CASNLDRTGEQYF
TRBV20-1 CSAPHIKGGGNIQYF
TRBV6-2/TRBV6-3 CASSYEGFNFHNEQFF
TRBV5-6 CASSSRQGAYEQYF
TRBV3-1 CASSPGLAGWTDTQYF
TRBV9 CASSVAQGVGTDTQYF
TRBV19 CASSSGGNTEAFF
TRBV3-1 CASSYRDSGYTF
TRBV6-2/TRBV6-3 CASSSLKEQYF
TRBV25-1 CASSDPRDRGIPHTDTQYF
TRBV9 CASSVAGTGGFSQQYF
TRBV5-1 CASSLEAGTQETQYF
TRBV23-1 CASSQSGPTVNTGELFF
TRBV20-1 CSARTGYEQYF
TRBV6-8 CASRNQGMNTEAFF
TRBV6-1 CASSNLGADTQYF
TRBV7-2 CASSFGLTNYEQYF
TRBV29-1 CSVGSGTGGSYEQYF
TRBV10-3 CAISGDSKNIQYF
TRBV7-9 CASSLVGDRGGEKLFF
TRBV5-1 CASSQGQAGYNEQFF
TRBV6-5 CASTPQGGGLNYGYTF
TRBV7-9 CASSPSRAGIDTQYF
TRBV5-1 CASSFSGSKQFF
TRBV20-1 CSAPGGTGGALPLHF
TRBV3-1 CASSTDRTGTEAFF
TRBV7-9 CASSLGPRNTEAFF
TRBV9 CASSVTSGGPSEQYF
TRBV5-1 CASSRAGSQETQYF
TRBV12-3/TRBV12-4 CASSFMGATGYTF
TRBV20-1 CSARLVAGGPVKNIQYF
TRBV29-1 CSVRNTEAFF
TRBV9 CASSVTGTSGESSYNEQFF
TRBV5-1 CASSLLGTQYNEQFF
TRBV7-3 CASSISGTGANVLTF
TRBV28 CASSGDSSNEKLFF
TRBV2 CARTKGRGDEQFF
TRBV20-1 CSAQRGPGNQPQHF
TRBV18 CASSPLTGGGNQPQHF
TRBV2 CASSSNTDTQYF
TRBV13 CASSIRTLSSGNTIYF
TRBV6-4 CASSDSTGGSPLHF
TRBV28 CASSWTVSYEQYF
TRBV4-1 CASSHLFLRVPFNTEAFF
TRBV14 CASSLGAAGAQYF
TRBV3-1 CASSQENSGANVLTF